This T cell receptor beta chain was recorded in a study of control samples from healthy donors and cancer patients. Germline values: CDR1 LNHDA, CDR2 SQIVND (reference sequence). Trimming removed 10 bases from V and 2 bases from J; junction bases left unmatched: 3. The CDR3 spans 13 residues. This table comes from immunoSEQ multiplex PCR, and its TCRdb copy is limited to in-frame clones, with some not included. The sample has under 200,000 clones; about 94% are singletons. The specimen was PBMCs. This clonotype originated in a man aged 55 to 69 with colorectal cancer. The rearrangement joins TRBV19 to TRBJ1-5; 9 positions agree with TRBD1. CDR3 nucleotide sequence: TGTGCCACCCGGGACAGGGGCAATCAGCCCCAGCATTTT. This sequence encodes CATRDRGNQPQHF. The whole variable domain, filled in from reference TRBV19 and TRBJ1-5, reads DGGITQSPKYLFRKEGQNVTLSCEQNLNHDAMYWYRQDPGQGLRLIYYSQIVNDFQKGDIAEGYSVSREKKESFPLTVTSAQKNPTAFYLCATRDRGNQPQHFGDGTRLSIL.